Included here is one TCR beta chain sequence, with context. Its antigen is not yet known. No base-level quality is on record; no much larger clone is a single base apart. Libraries were constructed by the immunoSEQ multiplex PCR assay. The multiplex PCR relied on a mix of 60 forward primers for TCR Vbeta segments and 13 reverse primers for TCR Jbeta segments. The CDR3 region of rearranged TCR beta genes was amplified from genomic DNA by a multiplex PCR assay. On the Illumina HiSeq System, the amplified TCR beta libraries were sequenced as 87-base-pair reads. The study's own analysis went as follows. A later analysis tallied tens of millions of unique TCR beta chains across the approximately 670 repertoires, and 10 million to 11 million of those chains were shared by two or more donors. A nearest-neighbor algorithm error-corrected the raw reads and collapsed the reads into unique sequences, merging closely related sequences to remove PCR and sequencing errors. V, D and J gene segments were assigned by aligning CDR3 sequences to IMGT reference sequences. Each retained sequence needed at least a six-nucleotide match to both a V gene segment and a J gene segment. Rearrangements were called productive when the CDR3 lacked stop codons and stayed in frame with V and J; all others were non-productive. Following IMGT convention, CDR3 was defined as the stretch from the second conserved V-encoded cysteine up to the conserved J-encoded phenylalanine. The earlier analysis of fewer than 700 of the donors excluded sequences that lacked an unambiguous match to a single V gene segment. In an earlier analysis of roughly 500 of the donors, V segments were called functional above 56.7% productive rearrangements and were called segregating when the between-donor standard deviation exceeded 5%. A statistical classification framework was developed to diagnose cytomegalovirus status using the catalog of TCR beta chain sequences. A later analysis assigned V and J genes by comparing TCR nucleotide sequences with IMGT/GENE-DB human TR gene sequences. In a later analysis, CDR3 sequences and most-parsimonious VDJ recombination scenarios were assigned using the TCRdist pipeline. In a later analysis, each TCR beta chain was defined by its CDR3 amino acid sequence together with its V-gene family, and reads without a unique V-gene family were excluded. In a later analysis, fewer than 600 highly shared, low-generation-probability nucleotide sequences were removed to address suspected cross-contamination and a sequencing artifact. In a later analysis, a clonal expansion index was calculated for each public chain from normalized within-repertoire ranks of inferred template counts. In a later analysis, generation probabilities were computed using a VDJ recombination model fitted to out-of-frame rearrangements, and the results were checked against IGoR. Hypergeometric tests were used in a later analysis to score TCR-TCR, TCR-HLA and TCR-CMV co-occurrence, with a repertoire-size bias correction applied to the TCR pairs. To estimate false discovery rates, a later analysis permuted the HLA or CMV assignments 20 times. In a later analysis, co-occurring TCRs were grouped using DBSCAN, and TCRdist sequence similarity was added for clustering within HLA-allele-positive subsets. Repertoires with fewer than 30,000 or more than 120,000 public chains, plus five repertoires with anomalous nucleotide sharing, were excluded from co-occurrence clustering. In TCRdb, the immuneACCESS table is reduced to in-frame sequences with V and J assigned. These tables do not hold every clone; where another copy was compared, an unresolved V gene accounts for under half, and the others remain unexplained. The V and J calls and clone size are taken from that table; D and trimming were inferred from the DNA. Counted in this sample were about 110,000 clones; 80% to 85% of them appeared once. The ten most abundant clones make up roughly 2.3% of the sample.

The data originate from a study of cytomegalovirus exposure and HLA in healthy donors (TCRdb year 2017). The study in broad terms: An earlier analysis of roughly 570 of the donors reported about 280 Gb of sequence data and 117 million unique TCR beta sequences obtained from roughly 170 million T cells. Roughly 5 DR-DQ haplotypes were handled as single units for association and clustering because linkage in the cohort was strong. Approximately 310 gigabases of sequencing data and 70 million to 95 million unique TCR sequences made up an early release that covered 500 to 700 HLA-typed donors. The later analysis used no new phenotypic data to find candidate immune exposures, relying instead on TCR beta sequences and their occurrence across donors. Among around 400 genotyped donors of the cohort, an average of around 240,000 unique TCR beta nucleotide sequences were sequenced per donor, roughly a sixth of them non-productive. A later analysis re-analyzed previously published TCR beta repertoires from roughly 690 donors and added high-resolution HLA genotyping to study TCR occurrence patterns. All discovery cohort repertoires had been generated on a single sequencing platform. Alongside the repertoire data, information on donor age, sex, ethnicity and CMV serostatus was compiled. Typing coverage varied by locus: roughly 629-640 donors for A, B, C, DRB1 and DQB1; approximately 560 for DQA1; over 600 for DPA1; about 450 for DPB1. Class I and class II HLA loci were covered by the typing at four-digit resolution. In a later genetic analysis, genome-wide SNP genotypes for about three fifths of the roughly 670 donors were used, and that subset was treated as a discovery cohort. An earlier analysis of 587 of the donors used high-throughput TCR beta sequencing to judge whether each TCR beta V gene segment behaved as functional or pseudogenic. The study was designed to test whether signatures of past pathogen exposure could be identified by cataloging public T cell receptors. To predict cytomegalovirus infection status, the study brought together high-throughput TCR immunosequencing, statistical association of individual TCRs with disease status, and machine learning. Of the 350 to 400 genotyped donors, 65% to 90% fell in the genetic ancestry cluster associated with self-reported Caucasian donors. Besides the first cohort of 666 subjects, a separate validation cohort made up of over a hundred different subjects was used. Using immunosequencing, the study profiled T cell repertoires from about 620 subjects and related those repertoires to cytomegalovirus serostatus.

Reading the germline V gene gives CDR1 WSHSY and CDR2 SAAADI. V is pared back by 3 bases and J by 1 base, with 16 bases lying between the germline termini. Measured from the cysteine to the phenylalanine, the CDR3 is 16 residues long. Only CDR3 DNA is held: 48 bases, read in frame from base 1. In total, over 600 healthy bone marrow donors made up the cohort. At the time of sampling, every cohort member was nominally healthy, though immune exposures that went unrecorded were likely present. The donor tested CMV seronegative, placing the donor among the 350 or so seronegative members of the cohort. Each donor provided a peripheral blood sample, and peripheral blood mononuclear cells were used for TCR beta sequencing. The Qiagen DNeasy Blood Extraction Kit was used to extract genomic DNA from the blood cell samples. Broader findings and caveats from the paper: In a later analysis, TCR association rates were found to vary across HLA loci, with the most associated TCRs seen for DRB1 alleles and the fewest for HLA-C alleles. Sequencing depth was assumed to be roughly uniform across donors in the presence/absence analyses, though that assumption may not hold. A further reported finding was that TCR beta sequences accurately predicted the HLA-A and HLA-B alleles for most subjects in the first cohort. It was suggested by the authors that the approach could potentially be generalized to other disease states and immunological phenotypes. Some IMGT-functional V segments, including TRBV6-2 and TRBV6-3, could not be told apart with the 87-base-pair reads, so those segments were excluded. Linkage disequilibrium might explain the correlated functional status among segregating V segments, but an unknown experimental factor could not be ruled out. Most TCR sequences were seen in very few donors, while some public TCRs were found in many individuals. Assigning TCR associations to individual alleles was difficult when HLA alleles, especially DR and DQ, strongly co-occurred. In a later analysis, several top co-occurrence clusters were reported to appear linked to parvovirus B19, influenza, CMV and Epstein-Barr virus. The only immune exposure information available for the cohort was CMV serostatus. In this cohort, only TCR beta chains were sequenced, and detectable features were limited by the absence of alpha or paired-chain data. In the study, roughly 160 TCR beta chains were listed as associated with cytomegalovirus. In a later genetic analysis, a missense DCLRE1C variant was associated with V-gene and J-gene trimming of TCR beta chains, and the association was replicated in an independent cohort. The sequencing pipeline was judged likely to have produced a cluster of highly shared sequence variants as a technical artifact. In a later analysis, HLA-associated TCR beta chains showed more clonal expansion and lower generation probabilities than non-associated chains that were equally common. A later genetic analysis reported fewer N-insertions in productive TCRs among donors in an Asian-associated ancestry cluster than the roughly 700-donor mean. HLA typing was unavailable for some donors at each locus, so association tests used only the typed subset. At a false discovery rate of 0.05, a later analysis linked approximately 18,000 TCR beta sequences to specific HLA alleles. Approximately 16 rarely observed V segments, including chromosome 9 orphons, were excluded from the earlier analysis of several hundred of the donors because counts were too low. In an earlier analysis of roughly 500 of the donors, most TCR beta V segments appeared in productive rearrangements about 87% or about 30% of the time, broadly matching IMGT annotations. In vitro tests confirmed that a few of the cytomegalovirus-associated TCR beta chains recognize cytomegalovirus antigens. According to a later analysis, most CMV-associated TCR beta chains appeared to be HLA-restricted, and the HLA associations seemed to be driven largely by CMV exposure. Cytomegalovirus status was reported to be diagnosed by the classifier with high specificity and sensitivity in both the original and validation cohorts.

The chain employs TRBV10-2 and TRBJ2-7; 6 matching bases give a weak D call of TRBD1. Sequencing was carried out using PBMCs. The sequence was obtained from a woman in her 30s in good health and CMV-seronegative. The CDR3 protein sequence reads: CASSEMPRGVSYEQYF. The sequenced DNA: TGCGCCAGCAGTGAAATGCCCAGGGGCGTATCCTACGAGCAGTACTTC.